The clone carrying this TCR beta chain occurred a few times. TCRdb ran MiXCR on the 5' RACE reads and lists one entry per CDR3 protein. The table includes 150,000 to 200,000 distinct CDR3 sequences, roughly 9.6% detected once. This sample is part of a study of T cells after yellow fever vaccination. Sequenced material: CD8+ T cells sorted from PBMCs, taken 15 days after the yellow fever booster vaccination. The TCR comes from a man between 18 and 29 years old who received the YFV17D yellow fever vaccine.

CDR3 region: CASSQDSGRGPYEQYF. The CDR3 DNA is TGCGCCAGCAGCCAAGATTCGGGCAGGGGACCCTACGAGCAGTACTTC. The genes are TRBV4-1 and TRBJ2-7, with D maybe TRBD1 (6 bases). CDR1 and CDR2 (germline): MGHRA, YSYEKL. The CDR3 spans 16 residues. Deletions cut 0 bases from V and 2 bases from J, with 14 bases between.